One and the same sample provided the 25 T cell receptor beta chains below, sequenced in a study of radiotherapy plus CTLA-4 blockade in lung cancer. Profiling relied on immunoSEQ multiplex PCR, and the TCRdb table lists in-frame clones only, not all of them. The table includes 81,000 or so clones, over 80% detected once. The sample was peripheral blood, taken from a patient treated with radiotherapy plus ipilimumab. The source is a human donor with non-small cell lung cancer that progressed on radiotherapy plus ipilimumab.

The V call is TRBV7-2, the J call TRBJ1-4; 10 nucleotides match TRBD1. The CDR3 covers 17 residues. Germline CDR1 and CDR2: SGHTA and FQGNSA. The V segment lost 5 bases and the J segment 8 bases; nucleotides outside the gene matches: 14. CDR3: CASSPYPGQGMFEKLFF. Here the CDR3 DNA reads TGTGCCAGCAGCCCGTATCCGGGACAGGGGATGTTCGAAAAACTGTTTTTT.

The V gene is TRBV9, the J gene TRBJ1-3; 7 positions match TRBD1. The CDR3 extends over 15 amino acids. CDR1 is SGDLS, CDR2 YYNGEE, per germline. The J segment lost 0 bases and the V segment lost 3 bases, leaving 3 bases of the junction unmatched. The CDR3 sequence: CASSEQGTSGNTIYF. The CDR3, as DNA: TGTGCCAGCAGCGAACAGGGGACCTCTGGAAACACCATATATTTT.

This chain links TRBV19 with TRBJ1-2; 9 bases match TRBD1. Germline lookup yields CDR1 LNHDA and CDR2 SQIVND (reference sequence). This CDR3 has 14 amino acids. The V gene end was trimmed by 7 bases and the J gene end by 8 bases; junction bases not matched to a gene: 11. The CDR3: CASTPGGTGRGYTF. As DNA, the CDR3 is TGTGCCAGTACCCCCGGGGGGACAGGGAGAGGCTACACCTTC.

The J gene is TRBJ1-1, the V gene TRBV5-1; D might be TRBD1 (6 bases). With 2 bases removed from V and 1 base from J, the gap between germline ends came to 15 bases. From germline, CDR1 is SGHRS and CDR2 YFSETQ. The CDR3 runs to 16 residues. CDR3 sequence (DNA): TGCGCCAGCAGCTTAACTCCAGGGGCGGGGAACACTGAAGCTTTCTTT. Translated, it gives CASSLTPGAGNTEAFF.

The CDR3 DNA reads as TGTGCCAGCGGCGACAGGTATAACACCGGGGAGCTGTTTTTT. The encoded protein is CASGDRYNTGELFF. The rearrangement uses TRBV6-1 and TRBJ2-2, with D maybe TRBD1 (6 bases). From germline, CDR1 is MNHNS and CDR2 SASEGT. This CDR3 has 14 residues. The V end was cut by 8 bases, the J end by 2 bases, with 12 bases between.

The rearrangement links TRBV30 to TRBJ1-6; D ambiguous. CDR1 GTSNPN and CDR2 SVGIG come from the germline V gene (reference sequence). V shed 1 base and J shed 0 bases, with 7 bases lying between them. CDR3 size: 15 residues. The CDR3 reads CAWSEASSYNSPLHF. In nucleotides, the CDR3 is TGTGCCTGGAGTGAGGCAAGCTCCTATAATTCACCCCTCCACTTT.

The chain links TRBV2 to TRBJ2-7; no reliable D call. V lost 5 bases and J lost 5, with 7 bases in between. Germline assignment: CDR1 SNHLY and CDR2 FYNNEI. The CDR3 contains 11 residues. CDR3: CASSPQHEQYF. The DNA of the CDR3 is TGTGCCAGCAGTCCCCAGCACGAGCAGTACTTC. The full variable domain, completed using reference TRBV2 and TRBJ2-7, is EPEVTQTPSHQVTQMGQEVILRCVPISNHLYFYWYRQILGQKVEFLVSFYNNEISEKSEIFDDQFSVERPDGSNFTLKIRSTKLEDSAMYFCASSPQHEQYFGPGTRLTVT.

The chain joins TRBV2 to TRBJ1-5, with D perhaps matching TRBD1 (6 bases). The CDR3 sequence is 18 residues long. Trimming removed 4 bases at V and 7 bases at J, with 26 bases between. Germline-derived CDR1 and CDR2 are SNHLY and FYNNEI. The CDR3 reads CASSGARQVVQGGQPQHF. CDR3 nucleotide sequence: TGTGCCAGCAGTGGGGCCCGCCAGGTTGTACAGGGTGGCCAGCCCCAGCATTTT.

The chain links TRBV5-3 to TRBJ2-7, with D perhaps matching TRBD2 (6 bases). TRBV5-3 is assigned to the ORF class and has an uncertain function. CDR3 length: 13 residues. Between the trimmed V and J ends, which lost 0 bases and 3 bases, there was a span of 7 bases. CDR3: CARSLVGGYEQYF. The CDR3 DNA reads TGTGCCAGAAGCTTGGTCGGGGGCTACGAGCAGTACTTC.

V usage is TRBV5-1 and J usage is TRBJ1-1; unclear D gene. Germline V lookup: CDR1 SGHRS, CDR2 YFSETQ. Trimming pared 2 bases from V and 5 bases from J, leaving 7 bases between. The CDR3 totals 12 residues. The CDR3 nucleotides read TGCGCCAGCAGCTTCGATCGGACTGAAGCTTTCTTT. Its protein is CASSFDRTEAFF.

The V gene is TRBV9, the J gene TRBJ2-2; D not certain. The CDR3 length is 14 residues. Germline-derived CDR1 and CDR2 are SGDLS and YYNGEE. The V end lost 4 bases, the J end lost 4 bases, and 11 bases lay between the germline ends. As DNA, the CDR3 is TGTGCCAGCAGCTCCCCAGGCGGCACCGGGGAGCTGTTTTTT. Protein product: CASSSPGGTGELFF.

V usage is TRBV4-1 and J usage is TRBJ2-2; the D gene could be TRBD1 or TRBD2 (7 bases each). CDR1 is MGHRA, CDR2 YSYEKL, per germline. Deletions cut 6 bases from V and 7 bases from J, with 21 bases between. The CDR3 covers 16 residues. The CDR3 bases are TGCGCCAGCAGGGGGGGGAGGGGGCCTTCCGGCGGGGAGCTGTTTTTT. Amino acid sequence: CASRGGRGPSGGELFF.

The chain employs TRBV2 and TRBJ1-1; 7 bases align to TRBD1. The CDR3 length is 14 residues. The trim removed 1 base at V and 4 bases at J, leaving 3 bases unmatched. Germline V gene data show CDR1 as SNHLY and CDR2 as FYNNEI. This CDR3 is CASSEGPGGTEAFF. The DNA for the CDR3 is TGTGCCAGCAGTGAAGGCCCAGGGGGCACTGAAGCTTTCTTT.

A note on this clone: Additional DNA sequences in this sample encode the identical CDR3. The rearrangement links TRBV7-9 to TRBJ2-3, with D perhaps TRBD2 (7 bases). CDR3 length: 14 amino acids. V was pared by 4 bases and J by 2 bases, with 10 bases between. CDR1 SEHNR and CDR2 FQNEAQ come from the germline V gene (reference sequence). CDR3 nucleotide sequence: TGTGCCAGCAGCTCTCGGGGGGCCACAGATACGCAGTATTTT. Translation: CASSSRGATDTQYF. The full variable domain, completed using reference TRBV7-9 and TRBJ2-3, is DTGVSQNPRHKITKRGQNVTFRCDPISEHNRLYWYRQTLGQGPEFLTYFQNEAQLEKSRLLSDRFSAERPKGSFSTLEIQRTEQGDSAMYLCASSSRGATDTQYFGPGTRLTVL.

The rearrangement uses TRBV30 and TRBJ1-1; 10 positions match TRBD1. The germline V gene has CDR1 GTSNPN and CDR2 SVGIG (reference sequence). V shed 5 bases and J 2 bases; nucleotides not matched to a gene: 2. The CDR3 consists of 13 residues. CDR3 DNA: TGTGCCTGGGACAGGGGGCTTAACACTGAAGCTTTCTTT. This gives the protein CAWDRGLNTEAFF.

This clone was observed once. The chain employs TRBV20-1 and TRBJ2-7; no clear D. Trimming removed 4 bases at V and 2 bases at J, with 3 bases between. The CDR3 sequence is 10 residues long. Germline loops: CDR1 DFQATT, CDR2 SNEGSKA (reference sequence). The CDR3 sequence: CSATAYEQYF. CDR3 sequence (DNA): TGCAGTGCTACGGCCTACGAGCAGTACTTC.

This chain connects TRBV2 to TRBJ1-6; 9 bases line up with TRBD1. Germline assignment: CDR1 SNHLY and CDR2 FYNNEI. The CDR3 length is 16 residues. The V segment lost 7 bases and the J segment 10 bases; nucleotides outside the gene matches: 14. Here the CDR3 reads CASNRDRVSTGSPLHF. Here the CDR3 DNA reads TGTGCCAGCAACCGGGACAGGGTTTCGACGGGCTCACCCCTCCACTTT.

This chain connects TRBV7-8 to TRBJ2-7; possible D gene TRBD2, 5 bases. V shed 3 bases and J shed 4 bases, with 16 bases lying between them. CDR3 length: 15 residues. The germline V gene has CDR1 SGHVS and CDR2 FQNEAQ. The CDR3 nucleotides are TGTGCCAGCAGCTTTAGTAGTTTCGGGGTTTACGAGCAGTACTTC. Its translation is CASSFSSFGVYEQYF.

This clone was picked up a small number of times. CDR3 nucleotide sequence: TGCGCCAGCAGCCAAGATAGGCAGGTCAATTCACCCCTCCACTTT. Its translation: CASSQDRQVNSPLHF. This chain links TRBV4-3 with TRBJ1-6; D call uncertain. Germline loops: CDR1 LGHNA, CDR2 YSLEER. This CDR3 is 15 amino acids long. Trimming cost V 0 bases and J 7 bases, with 10 bases left between them.

The chain couples TRBV7-9 to TRBJ2-3; 8 bases align to TRBD2. V was pared by 0 bases and J by 3 bases, with 5 bases of the junction left unmatched. The CDR3 contains 16 residues. CDR1 and CDR2 from the germline V gene are SEHNR and FQNEAQ (reference sequence). In nucleotides, the CDR3 is TGTGCCAGCAGCTTAGCGCGAAGCGGGAGTACAGATACGCAGTATTTT. This translates into CASSLARSGSTDTQYF.

The chain joins TRBV7-3 to TRBJ2-1, with 8 bases fitting TRBD2. V was pared by 5 bases and J by 8 bases, with 11 bases of the junction left unmatched. There are 15 residues in the CDR3. CDR1 and CDR2 from the germline V gene are SGHTA and FQGTGA. CDR3 nucleotides: TGTGCCAGCAGCGCCGGGGTGCTAGCGGGCGATGAGCAGTTCTTC. As protein: CASSAGVLAGDEQFF. Complete variable domain (other parts from reference TRBV7-3 and TRBJ2-1): GAGVSQTPSNKVTEKGKYVELRCDPISGHTALYWYRQSLGQGPEFLIYFQGTGAADDSGLPNDRFFAVRPEGSVSTLKIQRTERGDSAVYLCASSAGVLAGDEQFFGPGTRLTVL.

The rearrangement joins TRBV4-2 to TRBJ2-1; D not certain. V gave up 2 bases and J gave up 2 bases, with 1 base separating them. Per germline, CDR1 LGHNA and CDR2 YNFKEQ. This CDR3 is 12 amino acids long. The CDR3: CASSQPYNEQFF. The DNA of the CDR3 is TGTGCCAGCAGCCAACCCTACAATGAGCAGTTCTTC.

V and J are TRBV19 and TRBJ1-1, with D perhaps TRBD1 (5 bases). V lost 6 bases to trimming and J lost 1 base, with 9 bases between them. CDR3 length equals 13 residues. Germline V gives CDR1 LNHDA, CDR2 SQIVND (reference sequence). CDR3 sequence: CASSLRGNTEAFF. CDR3 in DNA: TGTGCCAGTAGCCTTAGGGGGAACACTGAAGCTTTCTTT.

V and J are TRBV5-1 and TRBJ2-7; TRBD1 matches at 8 bases. V shed 0 bases and J 0 bases; nucleotides not matched to a gene: 5. The length of the CDR3 is 16 residues. The germline CDR1 and CDR2 sequences are SGHRS and YFSETQ. The CDR3 DNA follows: TGCGCCAGCAGCTTGGACGGGACAGGCAGCTCCTACGAGCAGTACTTC. Its translation: CASSLDGTGSSYEQYF. Using reference TRBV5-1 and TRBJ2-7 for the parts outside the CDR3, the full variable domain is KAGVTQTPRYLIKTRGQQVTLSCSPISGHRSVSWYQQTPGQGLQFLFEYFSETQRNKGNFPGRFSGRQFSNSRSEMNVSTLELGDSALYLCASSLDGTGSSYEQYFGPGTRLTVT.

This clone was seen only a few times. The rearrangement joins TRBV7-2 to TRBJ1-6; D is possibly TRBD1 (5 bases). The CDR3 sequence is 13 residues long. Germline V gene lookup returns CDR1 SGHTA and CDR2 FQGNSA. Trimming shortened V by 5 bases and J by 9 bases, and 11 bases separated the two germline ends. The CDR3 region is CASSPGGGSPLHF. The CDR3 DNA is TGTGCCAGCAGCCCCGGCGGGGGTTCACCCCTCCACTTT.